These T cell receptor beta chains were read from a single sample in a study of identical twins. One entry per CDR3 protein results from TCRdb running MiXCR on the 5' RACE reads. This table holds about 520,000 distinct CDR3 sequences, around 20% found once. These data also formed part of another study, on T cells expressing NK-cell markers.

What was sequenced was CD4+ T cells sorted from blood. These receptors all come from a young woman in good health. The CDR3 runs from the conserved cysteine through the conserved F or W. Each record gives: J gene, V gene, CDR3 protein.

J: TRBJ2-1
V: TRBV11-3
CDR3: CASSSAGTTDNEQFF

J: TRBJ2-7
V: TRBV20-1
CDR3: CSARDGWRGGYEQYF

J: TRBJ2-7
V: TRBV18
CDR3: CASSPRTGDSYEQYF

J: TRBJ2-7
V: TRBV20-1
CDR3: CSADDRLGNEQYF

J: TRBJ2-7
V: TRBV6-1
CDR3: CASSTAGPHSYEQYF

J: TRBJ1-2
V: TRBV18
CDR3: CASSPGAGDGYTF

J: TRBJ1-4
V: TRBV20-1
CDR3: CSARGGSNEKLFF

J: TRBJ2-5
V: TRBV30
CDR3: CAWSGDSQETQYF

J: TRBJ1-3
V: TRBV5-5
CDR3: CASSLAGGMGNTIYF

J: TRBJ2-7
V: TRBV20-1
CDR3: CSASGRATYEQYF

J: TRBJ1-2
V: TRBV12-3/TRBV12-4
CDR3: CASSFSRPVYGYTF

J: TRBJ2-5
V: TRBV20-1
CDR3: CSARTPQETQYF

J: TRBJ2-2
V: TRBV5-5
CDR3: CASSLGQGYTGELFF

J: TRBJ1-1
V: TRBV6-5
CDR3: CASSYGGTLNTEAFF

J: TRBJ2-2
V: TRBV7-3
CDR3: CASSTQVGGGAGNTGELFF

J: TRBJ1-1
V: TRBV10-3
CDR3: CAISESEAGAFF

J: TRBJ2-5
V: TRBV12-3/TRBV12-4
CDR3: CASSSTSGGRETQYF

J: TRBJ2-2
V: TRBV10-3
CDR3: CAISEKLANTGELFF

J: TRBJ2-7
V: TRBV7-9
CDR3: CASSPRASGGYEQYF

J: TRBJ2-5
V: TRBV5-6
CDR3: CASSFRTQYF

J: TRBJ2-7
V: TRBV20-1
CDR3: CSASDWSYEQYF

J: TRBJ2-1
V: TRBV20-1
CDR3: CSASEDEQFF

J: TRBJ2-1
V: TRBV12-5
CDR3: CASGYYLGQGVGNEQFF

J: TRBJ2-1
V: TRBV25-1
CDR3: CASGPGGVSSNEQFF

J: TRBJ1-5
V: TRBV27
CDR3: CASSWTGYSNQPQHF

J: TRBJ2-5
V: TRBV20-1
CDR3: CSARDSGTGVAQYF

J: TRBJ2-7
V: TRBV7-2
CDR3: CASSLILGQGGSYEQYF

J: TRBJ1-1
V: TRBV14
CDR3: CASSRDGRGAFF

J: TRBJ1-6
V: TRBV5-1
CDR3: CASSWGTEYNSPLHF

J: TRBJ1-1
V: TRBV20-1
CDR3: CSASLLNTEAFF

J: TRBJ1-1
V: TRBV7-2
CDR3: CASSLLVPTEAFF

J: TRBJ2-3
V: TRBV29-1
CDR3: CSVAGSTPTDTQYF

J: TRBJ2-1
V: TRBV7-3
CDR3: CASSLRGVGSYNEQFF

J: TRBJ2-1
V: TRBV10-3
CDR3: CAILREGQLYNEQFF

J: TRBJ2-7
V: TRBV6-5
CDR3: CASSYSTRTGRGYGEQYF

J: TRBJ1-2
V: TRBV5-1
CDR3: CASSFSDGAYGYTF

J: TRBJ1-1
V: TRBV6-1
CDR3: CASSDRGFDTEAFF

J: TRBJ1-1
V: TRBV6-5
CDR3: CASSSGLNWITEAFF

J: TRBJ1-1
V: TRBV4-1
CDR3: CASSQDLGRGYNTEAFF